Listed here are 7 T cell receptor beta chains from one sample, sequenced in a study of cytomegalovirus exposure and HLA in healthy donors. The PCR employed 60 Vbeta primers together with 13 Jbeta primers. Produced via immunoSEQ multiplex PCR; TCRdb's table is partial and in-frame only. The data contain about 260,000 clones, about 83% of them seen just once; the ten biggest clones take up about 2%. The sequencing input was PBMCs. These receptors originate from a woman between 40 and 55 years old in good health and CMV-seropositive.

The chain has TRBV18 and TRBJ1-2, with D tentatively TRBD1 (5 bases). CDR1 is KGHSH and CDR2 is LQKENI in the germline V gene. Trimming took off 3 bases at V and 0 bases at J, with 11 bases between the two ends. The CDR3 runs 15 residues. CDR3 amino acids: CASSPWAGTNYGYTF. The CDR3 DNA sequence: TGTGCCAGCTCACCTTGGGCAGGGACTAACTATGGCTACACCTTC.

V and J are TRBV9 and TRBJ1-2, with 9 bases identical to TRBD1. CDR1 is SGDLS, CDR2 YYNGEE, per germline. CDR3 length: 16 residues. Losses at the gene ends were 0 bases for V and 4 bases for J; bases not matched to a gene: 7. This CDR3 is CASSVEDGTGTYGYTF. CDR3 DNA sequence: TGTGCCAGCAGCGTAGAGGATGGGACAGGGACCTATGGCTACACCTTC.

Turning to this clone: Other DNA sequences within the sample encode an identical CDR3. The genes are TRBV29-1 and TRBJ1-1; 10 nucleotides line up with TRBD1. V lost 4 bases, J lost 2 bases, and 1 base stayed unmatched. The CDR3 spans 13 residues. Germline-derived CDR1 and CDR2 are SQVTM and ANQGSEA. The CDR3 loop is CSVATGGNTEAFF. The DNA for the CDR3 is TGCAGCGTTGCGACAGGGGGCAACACTGAAGCTTTCTTT.

The chain uses TRBV11-3 and TRBJ2-7, with D possibly TRBD1 on 5 matching bases. CDR1 SGHNT and CDR2 YENEEA come from the germline V gene. The length of the CDR3 is 11 residues. The V end was cut by 8 bases, the J end by 4 bases, with 9 bases between. The CDR3 loop is CASSKGYEQYF. As DNA, the CDR3 is TGTGCCAGCTCCAAGGGGTACGAGCAGTACTTC.

The count of this clone is one. The chain joins TRBV7-2 to TRBJ2-1; D perhaps matches TRBD2 (6 bases). The CDR3 is made up of 15 amino acids. V shed 2 bases and J shed 5 bases, with 13 bases lying between them. The V gene's germline CDR1 is SGHTA and CDR2 FQGNSA. The CDR3 DNA is TGTGCCAGCAGCTTAAGACTAGAGAAAAACAATGAGCAGTTCTTC. As protein: CASSLRLEKNNEQFF.

The chain employs TRBV2 and TRBJ2-5; 11 positions match TRBD1. The germline V gene encodes CDR1 SNHLY and CDR2 FYNNEI. V was clipped by 6 bases and J by 5 bases; unmatched bases: 8. This CDR3 spans 15 amino acids. The CDR3 is CASSGTGGRGETQYF. CDR3 in DNA: TGTGCCAGCAGCGGGACAGGGGGACGAGGGGAGACCCAGTACTTC. Full variable domain (rest looked up from reference TRBV2 and TRBJ2-5): EPEVTQTPSHQVTQMGQEVILRCVPISNHLYFYWYRQILGQKVEFLVSFYNNEISEKSEIFDDQFSVERPDGSNFTLKIRSTKLEDSAMYFCASSGTGGRGETQYFGPGTRLLVL.

The rearrangement links TRBV7-3 to TRBJ2-7, with TRBD1 matching over 8 bases. This CDR3 is 15 amino acids long. Germline values: CDR1 SGHTA, CDR2 FQGTGA. Unmatched junction bases numbered 8, after V lost 0 bases and J lost 7 bases. The CDR3 reads CASSLTSDRVVEQYF. The CDR3 region has the DNA TGTGCCAGCAGCTTAACGTCGGACAGGGTGGTGGAGCAGTACTTC. Drawing the rest from reference TRBV7-3 and TRBJ2-7, the complete variable domain is GAGVSQTPSNKVTEKGKYVELRCDPISGHTALYWYRQSLGQGPEFLIYFQGTGAADDSGLPNDRFFAVRPEGSVSTLKIQRTERGDSAVYLCASSLTSDRVVEQYFGPGTRLTVT.